The clone carrying this TCR beta chain was detected once. Its target is not known. This may come from a read error, since a much larger clone is one base off. This is likely a read error, given that the CDR3 carries no conserved phenylalanine or tryptophan at its end. The sample originates from a study of T cell repertoires in cytomegalovirus infection. At the level of the study: CMV infection and matching HLA type were both indicated by public TCR beta signatures. Study-level findings and limits: What dominated the ex vivo response were HLA-C-restricted CMV-specific TCR beta clonotypes. There were carriers of CMV plus the relevant HLA, and cumulative public TCR beta family frequency identified them.

MiXCR, run by TCRdb on the reads, gives a single entry per CDR3 protein. Counted here are almost 550,000 distinct CDR3 sequences, 16% occurring once; the ten biggest clones make up approximately 24%. In germline, CDR1 is LGHDT, CDR2 YNNKEL (reference sequence). The V end lost 3 bases, the J end lost 3 bases, and 6 bases lay between the germline ends. The CDR3 loop spans 13 amino acids. This clonotype was obtained from a human donor in good health (CMV status not recorded). Some clones in this sample may be carry-over from other donors' samples. The chain combines TRBV3-1 with TRBJ2-4; D uncertain. Sequenced sample: CD8+ T cells from PBMCs. In nucleotides, the CDR3 is TGTGCCAGCAGCCAGACCCACAAAAACATTCAGTACTTA. Translation gives CASSQTHKNIQYL.